One sample yielded the 9 T cell receptor beta chains listed below, sequenced in a study of T-cell reconstitution after alpha-beta-depleted transplantation in children. A library of TCRbeta sequences, prepared with unique molecular identifiers, was generated. Each CDR3 protein gets one entry after TCRdb re-called the PCR reads with MiXCR. The table includes fewer than 1 million distinct CDR3 sequences, approximately 15% detected once. This sample comprised PBMCs, mostly from graft donor cells, obtained 360 days after TCRalphabeta/CD19-depleted stem cell transplant. Every receptor here comes from a male patient between 5 and 17 years old who had a stem cell transplant for acute lymphoblastic leukemia, so the T cells may come from the graft donor.

The J gene is TRBJ1-4, the V gene TRBV12-3 or TRBV12-4, with 7 bases aligning to TRBD1. The CDR3 extends over 16 amino acids. The trim removed 3 bases at V and 8 bases at J, leaving 12 bases unmatched. CDR3 sequence reads: CASSFWYTGAREKLFF. The CDR3 DNA reads as TGTGCCAGCAGTTTTTGGTACACAGGGGCGAGAGAAAAACTGTTTTTT.

Ten or more counts support this clonotype. This sequence joins TRBV5-1 and TRBJ2-1, with 7 bases matching TRBD2. The CDR3 totals 14 residues. Germline CDR1 SGHRS, CDR2 YFSETQ. Unmatched junction bases numbered 2, after V lost 3 bases and J lost 2 bases. CDR3 sequence: CASSWTRTYNEQFF. CDR3 bases: TGCGCCAGCAGCTGGACTAGGACCTACAATGAGCAGTTCTTC.

The rearrangement links TRBV27 to TRBJ2-7, with TRBD2 identical over 9 bases. The CDR3 extends over 13 amino acids. The V gene's germline CDR1 is MNHEY and CDR2 SMNVEV (reference sequence). V gave up 9 bases and J gave up 2 bases; unmatched junction bases: 5. The CDR3 DNA reads TGTGCCAGTTCTAGCGGGATTACCTACGAGCAGTACTTC. The encoded protein is CASSSGITYEQYF.

Ten or more counts support this clonotype. The chain joins TRBV12-3 or TRBV12-4 to TRBJ2-1, with TRBD2 matching over 11 bases. This CDR3 spans 20 amino acids. V trimming: 6 bases; J trimming: 1 base; junction bases outside the gene matches: 17. The CDR3 sequence is CASSLLGRLAGGLSYNEQFF. In DNA form, the CDR3 reads TGTGCCAGCAGCCTCCTCGGACGGCTAGCGGGAGGCCTTTCCTACAATGAGCAGTTCTTC.

The rearrangement links TRBV6-1 to TRBJ2-7; 11 nucleotides agree with TRBD2. CDR1 and CDR2 from the germline V gene are MNHNS and SASEGT. This CDR3 contains 19 residues. V dropped 5 bases and J dropped 1; count of bases not matched to a gene: 16. The CDR3 reads CASSPLIVSGRAISYEQYF. The CDR3 DNA is TGTGCCAGCAGTCCCCTTATCGTTAGCGGGAGGGCCATATCCTACGAGCAGTACTTC.

The V gene is TRBV2, the J gene TRBJ2-1; D not resolved. Germline assignment: CDR1 SNHLY and CDR2 FYNNEI. Trimming pared 10 bases from V and 7 bases from J, leaving 14 bases between. There are 12 residues in the CDR3. The CDR3 reads CATKRLENEQFF. The DNA of the CDR3 is TGTGCCACCAAGAGGCTTGAAAATGAGCAGTTCTTC.

The rearrangement uses TRBV5-6 and TRBJ2-1; the D is unclear. The CDR3 length is 13 residues. Germline V gene lookup returns CDR1 SGHDT and CDR2 YYEEEE. V dropped 2 bases and J dropped 4 bases, with 7 bases sitting between them. The CDR3 reads CASSFIVYNEQFF. CDR3 nucleotide sequence: TGTGCCAGCAGCTTTATAGTATACAATGAGCAGTTCTTC.

This clonotype was observed a few times. The genes are TRBV29-1 and TRBJ2-5, with TRBD2 matching over 8 bases. CDR3 length: 13 amino acids. Trimming removed 7 bases from V and 1 base from J; junction bases left unmatched: 5. Germline assignment: CDR1 SQVTM and CDR2 ANQGSEA. The CDR3 nucleotides read TGCAGCGGAGCGGGAGTTCCCCAAGAGACCCAGTACTTC. Its translation is CSGAGVPQETQYF.

This clonotype was recorded at least ten times. This chain links TRBV12-3 or TRBV12-4 with TRBJ2-1; D unresolved. The CDR3 contains 13 residues. The V and J ends lost 2 bases and 4 bases respectively, with 6 bases between them. In DNA, the CDR3 is TGTGCCAGCAGTTTACGATTTTACAATGAGCAGTTCTTC. It yields the protein CASSLRFYNEQFF.